Listed below are T cell receptor beta chains from one sample, sequenced in a study of T cell responses to AZD1222 COVID-19 vaccine. Measured with immunoSEQ multiplex PCR; TCRdb has only the in-frame clones, and not every one. The sample shows approximately 140,000 clones, more than 90% of them seen only once. The sequenced sample was peripheral blood, obtained 28 days after the second AZD1222 dose. These receptors all stem from an adult who received the AZD1222 COVID-19 vaccine. Both conserved end residues are part of each CDR3. The D gene is left open where the match is weak. Clone size, where shown, is once, few, many, or a class for clones that have expanded.

cdr3_nt: TGTGCCAGTAGGGGGGTCGCGGGAGGCGGCAATGAGCAGTTCTTC; cdr3_aa: CASRGVAGGGNEQFF; clone_size: .; j_call: TRBJ2-1; v_call: TRBV19; d_call: TRBD2
cdr3_nt: TGTGCCAGTACCTCTCCCGGGGGGGATACGCAGTATTTT; cdr3_aa: CASTSPGGDTQYF; clone_size: .; j_call: TRBJ2-3; v_call: TRBV19; d_call: TRBD2
cdr3_nt: TGTGCCGTGCAGGGGCGGAATAATGAAAAACTGTTTTTT; cdr3_aa: CAVQGRNNEKLFF; clone_size: .; j_call: TRBJ1-4; v_call: TRBV10-3; d_call: .
cdr3_nt: TGTGCCAGCAGATTTCGGACAGGGGGTGTCTATGGCTACACCTTC; cdr3_aa: CASRFRTGGVYGYTF; clone_size: .; j_call: TRBJ1-2; v_call: TRBV27; d_call: TRBD1
cdr3_nt: TGTGCCAGCAGCGGAACTCCTAGCGGGAGTTACAATGAGCAGTTCTTC; cdr3_aa: CASSGTPSGSYNEQFF; clone_size: .; j_call: TRBJ2-1; v_call: TRBV2; d_call: TRBD2
cdr3_nt: TGTGCCACCAGTAGAGACAGGAGCAATCAGCCCCAGCATTTT; cdr3_aa: CATSRDRSNQPQHF; clone_size: few; j_call: TRBJ1-5; v_call: TRBV24-1; d_call: .
cdr3_nt: TGTGCCAGCAGTTTACGTACAGGGATTGACACTGAAGCTTTCTTT; cdr3_aa: CASSLRTGIDTEAFF; clone_size: .; j_call: TRBJ1-1; v_call: TRBV6-5; d_call: .
cdr3_nt: TGTGCCAGCAGCGCTGACAGGGGCGACTCGTCCGTCAATCAGCCCCAGCATTTT; cdr3_aa: CASSADRGDSSVNQPQHF; clone_size: .; j_call: TRBJ1-5; v_call: TRBV7-9; d_call: TRBD1
cdr3_nt: TGTGCCAGCAGCCAGACCCGGGACAGGGGCGAGCAGTACTTC; cdr3_aa: CASSQTRDRGEQYF; clone_size: .; j_call: TRBJ2-7; v_call: TRBV3-1/TRBV3-2; d_call: TRBD1
cdr3_nt: TGTGCCAGCAGTTATGGCCGGGGGAACGAGCAGTACTTC; cdr3_aa: CASSYGRGNEQYF; clone_size: .; j_call: TRBJ2-7; v_call: TRBV6-5; d_call: .
cdr3_nt: TGCACCAGCAGCCAAGATCTCTGGGACAGGGGGTCAGAGACCCAGTACTTC; cdr3_aa: CTSSQDLWDRGSETQYF; clone_size: .; j_call: TRBJ2-5; v_call: TRBV1; d_call: .
cdr3_nt: TGCAGCGCTGGGAGGGGGGGCTATGGCTACACCTTC; cdr3_aa: CSAGRGGYGYTF; clone_size: .; j_call: TRBJ1-2; v_call: TRBV29-1; d_call: .
cdr3_nt: TGTGCCAGTAGTCCCGAGTTTACCGGGGAGCTGTTTTTT; cdr3_aa: CASSPEFTGELFF; clone_size: .; j_call: TRBJ2-2; v_call: TRBV19; d_call: .
cdr3_nt: TGCGCCAGCAGCGCAATAGACAGCACCAAAAACATTCAGTACTTC; cdr3_aa: CASSAIDSTKNIQYF; clone_size: .; j_call: TRBJ2-4; v_call: TRBV4-1; d_call: .
cdr3_nt: TGTGCCAGCAGTGAAGGCAGCTGGTGGTCTGAAGCTTTCTTT; cdr3_aa: CASSEGSWWSEAFF; clone_size: .; j_call: TRBJ1-1; v_call: TRBV2; d_call: .
cdr3_nt: TGTGCCAGCAGCAGAACCCGGGACGGCACCTACGAGCAGTACTTC; cdr3_aa: CASSRTRDGTYEQYF; clone_size: .; j_call: TRBJ2-7; v_call: TRBV6-6; d_call: .
cdr3_nt: TGTGCCAGCTCACCCAACAGGGATACTAATGAAAAACTGTTTTTT; cdr3_aa: CASSPNRDTNEKLFF; clone_size: .; j_call: TRBJ1-4; v_call: TRBV18; d_call: .
cdr3_nt: TGTGCCAGCAGTTTGGGACAGGGGTTCAGGCAGCCCCAGCATTTT; cdr3_aa: CASSLGQGFRQPQHF; clone_size: .; j_call: TRBJ1-5; v_call: TRBV28; d_call: TRBD1
cdr3_nt: TGTGCCAGCGCCGGGGGGGGGAGTGGCACAGATACGCAGTATTTT; cdr3_aa: CASAGGGSGTDTQYF; clone_size: .; j_call: TRBJ2-3; v_call: TRBV2; d_call: TRBD2
cdr3_nt: TGTGCCAGCAGCAGAGGGACTAGCGGGAGCGTCACGAAGTTCTTC; cdr3_aa: CASSRGTSGSVTKFF; clone_size: .; j_call: TRBJ2-1; v_call: TRBV11-3; d_call: TRBD2
cdr3_nt: TGTGCCAGCAGTGACACCGACAGGGGCTATGGCTACACCTTC; cdr3_aa: CASSDTDRGYGYTF; clone_size: .; j_call: TRBJ1-2; v_call: TRBV6-4; d_call: TRBD1
cdr3_nt: TGTGCCAGCAGTCCGCTGGACACCCACTCTGGAAACACCATATATTTT; cdr3_aa: CASSPLDTHSGNTIYF; clone_size: .; j_call: TRBJ1-3; v_call: TRBV27; d_call: .
cdr3_nt: TGTGCCAGCAGGCCAGACTCGTCTAGCACAGATACGCAGTATTTT; cdr3_aa: CASRPDSSSTDTQYF; clone_size: .; j_call: TRBJ2-3; v_call: TRBV2; d_call: .
cdr3_nt: TGCGCCAGCCGATTTTACCGGGACAGGGCGAACACTGAAGCTTTCTTT; cdr3_aa: CASRFYRDRANTEAFF; clone_size: .; j_call: TRBJ1-1; v_call: TRBV5-1; d_call: TRBD1
cdr3_nt: TGTGCCAGCAGTCGGAGCTACAATGAGCAGTTCTTC; cdr3_aa: CASSRSYNEQFF; clone_size: .; j_call: TRBJ2-1; v_call: TRBV2; d_call: .
cdr3_nt: TGTGCCAGTAGTATGACGGGGGACGGAAATGAGCAGTTCTTC; cdr3_aa: CASSMTGDGNEQFF; clone_size: .; j_call: TRBJ2-1; v_call: TRBV19; d_call: .